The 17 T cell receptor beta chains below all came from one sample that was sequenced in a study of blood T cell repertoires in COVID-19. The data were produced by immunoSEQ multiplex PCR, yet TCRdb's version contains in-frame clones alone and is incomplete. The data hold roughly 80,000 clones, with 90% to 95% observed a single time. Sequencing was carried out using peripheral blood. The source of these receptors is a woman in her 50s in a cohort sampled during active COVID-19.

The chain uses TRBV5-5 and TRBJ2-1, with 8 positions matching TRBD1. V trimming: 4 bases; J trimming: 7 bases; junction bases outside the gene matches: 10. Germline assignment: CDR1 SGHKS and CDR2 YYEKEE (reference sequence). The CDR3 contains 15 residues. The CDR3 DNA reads TGTGCCAGCAGCCACCTGGACAGGGACGGAAATGAGCAGTTCTTC. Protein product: CASSHLDRDGNEQFF.

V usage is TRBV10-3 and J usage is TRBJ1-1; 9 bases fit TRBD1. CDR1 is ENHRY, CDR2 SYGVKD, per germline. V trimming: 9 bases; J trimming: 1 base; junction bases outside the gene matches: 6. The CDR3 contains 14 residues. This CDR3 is CAIRQGGTNTEAFF. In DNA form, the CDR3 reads TGTGCCATTCGACAGGGGGGGACGAACACTGAAGCTTTCTTT.

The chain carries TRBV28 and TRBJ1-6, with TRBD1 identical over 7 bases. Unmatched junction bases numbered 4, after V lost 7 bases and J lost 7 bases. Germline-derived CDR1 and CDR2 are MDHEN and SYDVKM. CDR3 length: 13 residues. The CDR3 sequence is CASIHRGNSPLHF. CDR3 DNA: TGTGCCAGCATACACAGGGGAAATTCACCCCTCCACTTT.

In nucleotides, the CDR3 is TGCGCCAGCAGCTTGGAAAGCGGGGGGGCCACAGATACGCAGTATTTT. Protein sequence: CASSLESGGATDTQYF. This chain uses TRBV5-1 with TRBJ2-3; 10 bases line up with TRBD2. Losses at the gene ends were 0 bases for V and 2 bases for J; bases not matched to a gene: 3. Germline loops: CDR1 SGHRS, CDR2 YFSETQ. CDR3 length equals 16 residues.

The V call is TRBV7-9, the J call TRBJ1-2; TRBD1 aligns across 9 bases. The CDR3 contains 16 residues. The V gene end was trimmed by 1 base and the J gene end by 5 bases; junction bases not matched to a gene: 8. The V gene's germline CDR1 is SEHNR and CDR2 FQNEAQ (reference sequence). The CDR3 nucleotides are TGTGCCAGCAGCTTAGGGGGGGACAGGGAACGATATGGCTACACCTTC. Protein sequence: CASSLGGDRERYGYTF.

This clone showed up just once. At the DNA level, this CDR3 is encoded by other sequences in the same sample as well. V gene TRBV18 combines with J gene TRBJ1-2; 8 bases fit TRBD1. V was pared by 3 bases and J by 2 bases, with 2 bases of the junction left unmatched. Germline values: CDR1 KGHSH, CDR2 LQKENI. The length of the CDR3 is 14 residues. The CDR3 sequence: CASSPDRGNYGYTF. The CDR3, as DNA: TGTGCCAGCTCACCCGACAGGGGCAACTATGGCTACACCTTC.

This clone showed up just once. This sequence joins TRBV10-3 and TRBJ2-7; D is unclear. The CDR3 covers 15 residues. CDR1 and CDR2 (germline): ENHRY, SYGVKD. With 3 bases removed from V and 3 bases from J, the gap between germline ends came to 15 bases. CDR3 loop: CAISDGRQAFYEQYF. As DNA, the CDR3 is TGTGCCATCAGTGACGGTCGGCAGGCTTTCTACGAGCAGTACTTC.

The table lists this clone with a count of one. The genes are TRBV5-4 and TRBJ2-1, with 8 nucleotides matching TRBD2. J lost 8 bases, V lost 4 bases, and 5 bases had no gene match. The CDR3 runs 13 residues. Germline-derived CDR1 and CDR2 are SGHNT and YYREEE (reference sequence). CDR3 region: CASSEGLEDEQFF. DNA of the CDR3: TGTGCCAGCAGCGAGGGACTAGAGGATGAGCAGTTCTTC. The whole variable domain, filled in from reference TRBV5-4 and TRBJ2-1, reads ETGVTQSPTHLIKTRGQQVTLRCSSQSGHNTVSWYQQALGQGPQFIFQYYREEENGRGNFPPRFSGLQFPNYSSELNVNALELDDSALYLCASSEGLEDEQFFGPGTRLTVL.

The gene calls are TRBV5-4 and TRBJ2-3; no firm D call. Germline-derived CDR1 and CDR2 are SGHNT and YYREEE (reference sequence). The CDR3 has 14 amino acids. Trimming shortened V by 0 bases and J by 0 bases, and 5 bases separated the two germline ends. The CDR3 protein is CASSLDRSTDTQYF. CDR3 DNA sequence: TGTGCCAGCAGCTTGGACAGAAGCACAGATACGCAGTATTTT.

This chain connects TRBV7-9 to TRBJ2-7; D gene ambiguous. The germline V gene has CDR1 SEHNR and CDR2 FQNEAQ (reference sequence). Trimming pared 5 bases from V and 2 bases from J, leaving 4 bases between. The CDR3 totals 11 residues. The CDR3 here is CASSLTYEQYF. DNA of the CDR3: TGTGCCAGCAGCCTAACCTACGAGCAGTACTTC.

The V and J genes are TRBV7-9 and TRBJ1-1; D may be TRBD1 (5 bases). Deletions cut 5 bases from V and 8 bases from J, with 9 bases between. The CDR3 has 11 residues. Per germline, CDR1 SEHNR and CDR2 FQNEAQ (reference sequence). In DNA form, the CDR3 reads TGTGCCAGCAGCCAACGGGGGGAAGCTTTCTTT. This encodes CASSQRGEAFF.

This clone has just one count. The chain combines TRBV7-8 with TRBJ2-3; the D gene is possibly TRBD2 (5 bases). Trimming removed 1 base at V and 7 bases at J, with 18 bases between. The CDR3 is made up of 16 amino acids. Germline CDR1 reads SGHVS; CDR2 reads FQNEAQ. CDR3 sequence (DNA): TGTGCCAGCAGCTTAGGAGGGTATAGTCCCCATAATACGCAGTATTTT. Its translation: CASSLGGYSPHNTQYF.

CDR3 region: CASSSSADRAYEQYF. CDR3 sequence (DNA): TGTGCCAGCAGTTCATCCGCCGACAGGGCCTACGAGCAGTACTTC. The chain uses TRBV28 and TRBJ2-7, with 7 bases lining up with TRBD1. The trim removed 4 bases at V and 2 bases at J, leaving 8 bases unmatched. This CDR3 has 15 amino acids. Germline-derived CDR1 and CDR2 are MDHEN and SYDVKM. Variable domain in full (rest from reference TRBV28 and TRBJ2-7): DVKVTQSSRYLVKRTGEKVFLECVQDMDHENMFWYRQDPGLGLRLIYFSYDVKMKEKGDIPEGYSVSREKKERFSLILESASTNQTSMYLCASSSSADRAYEQYFGPGTRLTVT.

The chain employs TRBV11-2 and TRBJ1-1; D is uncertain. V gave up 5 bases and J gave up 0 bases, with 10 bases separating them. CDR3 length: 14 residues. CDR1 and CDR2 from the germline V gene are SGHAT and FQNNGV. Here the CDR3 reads CASSVPGLNTEAFF. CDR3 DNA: TGTGCCAGCAGCGTCCCGGGGTTGAACACTGAAGCTTTCTTT.

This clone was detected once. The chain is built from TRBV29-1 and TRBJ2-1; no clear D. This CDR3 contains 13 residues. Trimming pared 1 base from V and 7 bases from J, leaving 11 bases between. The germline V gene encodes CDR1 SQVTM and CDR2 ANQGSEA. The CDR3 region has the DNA TGCAGCGTTGAAGGGTCCAACGGGAATGAGCAGTTCTTC. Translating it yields CSVEGSNGNEQFF.

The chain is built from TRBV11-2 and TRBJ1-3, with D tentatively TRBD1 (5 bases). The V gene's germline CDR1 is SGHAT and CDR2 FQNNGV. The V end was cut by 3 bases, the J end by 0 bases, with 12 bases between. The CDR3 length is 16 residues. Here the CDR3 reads CASSLGGPDSGNTIYF. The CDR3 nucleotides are TGTGCCAGCAGCTTGGGGGGACCTGACTCTGGAAACACCATATATTTT. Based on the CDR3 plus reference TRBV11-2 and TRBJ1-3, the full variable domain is EAGVAQSPRYKIIEKRQSVAFWCNPISGHATLYWYQQILGQGPKLLIQFQNNGVVDDSQLPKDRFSAERLKGVDSTLKIQPAKLEDSAVYLCASSLGGPDSGNTIYFGEGSWLTVV.

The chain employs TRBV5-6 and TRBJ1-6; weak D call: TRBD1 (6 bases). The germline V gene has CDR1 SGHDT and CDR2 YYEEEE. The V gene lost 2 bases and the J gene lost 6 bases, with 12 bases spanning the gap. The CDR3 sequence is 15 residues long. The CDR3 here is CASSFQGRRNSPLHF. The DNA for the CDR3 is TGTGCCAGCAGCTTTCAGGGGCGGCGTAATTCACCCCTCCACTTT.